This paragraph covers one T cell receptor beta chain sequence. Only in-frame clones appear in the TCRdb table, and some are missing; sequencing was by immunoSEQ multiplex PCR. The data contain 400,000 to 450,000 clones, about 89% of them singletons. The data derive from a study of blood T cell repertoires in COVID-19. The sample was peripheral blood. The sequence was collected from a woman aged 40 to 50 with COVID-19, enrolled during active disease.

In DNA form, the CDR3 reads TGTGCCAGTAGTAGAGACAGGGGGCGAGAGACCCAGTACTTC. Amino acid sequence: CASSRDRGRETQYF. The chain links TRBV19 to TRBJ2-5, with 10 bases that match TRBD1. The CDR3 has 14 residues. V lost 4 bases to trimming and J lost 4 bases; unmatched junction nucleotides: 3. Germline V lookup: CDR1 LNHDA, CDR2 SQIVND (reference sequence).